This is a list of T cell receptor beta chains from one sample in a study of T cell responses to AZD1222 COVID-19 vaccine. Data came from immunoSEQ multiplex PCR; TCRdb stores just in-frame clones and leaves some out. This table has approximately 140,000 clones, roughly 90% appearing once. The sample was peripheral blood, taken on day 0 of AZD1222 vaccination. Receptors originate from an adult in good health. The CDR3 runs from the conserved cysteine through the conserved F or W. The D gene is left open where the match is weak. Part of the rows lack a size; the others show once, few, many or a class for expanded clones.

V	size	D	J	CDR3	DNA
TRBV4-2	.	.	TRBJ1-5	CASSQDHGLQPQHF	TGTGCCAGCAGCCAAGATCATGGGTTGCAGCCCCAGCATTTT
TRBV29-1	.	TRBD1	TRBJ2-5	CSTEQGSGETQYF	TGCAGCACCGAACAGGGGTCAGGGGAGACCCAGTACTTC
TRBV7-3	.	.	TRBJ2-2	CASRGSGELFF	TGTGCCAGCAGGGGTTCCGGGGAGCTGTTTTTT
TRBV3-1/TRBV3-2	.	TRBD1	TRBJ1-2	CASSLRKGDRLYGYTF	TGTGCCAGCAGCCTTCGTAAGGGGGACAGGCTCTATGGCTACACCTTC
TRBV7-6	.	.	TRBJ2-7	CASSLRQDATYEQYF	TGTGCCAGCAGCCTAAGACAGGACGCTACCTACGAGCAGTACTTC
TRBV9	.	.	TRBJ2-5	CASSIDRGGQETQYF	TGTGCCAGCAGCATCGACAGGGGAGGGCAAGAGACCCAGTACTTC
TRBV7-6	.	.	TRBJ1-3	CASSLAPGNTIYF	TGTGCCAGCAGCTTAGCCCCAGGAAACACCATATATTTT
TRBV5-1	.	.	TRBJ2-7	CASSLGLGAGYEQYF	TGCGCCAGCAGCTTGGGTTTGGGGGCTGGCTACGAGCAGTACTTC
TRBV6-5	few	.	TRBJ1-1	CASRAGITEAFF	TGTGCCAGCAGGGCAGGGATCACAGAAGCTTTCTTT
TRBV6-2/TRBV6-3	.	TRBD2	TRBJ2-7	CASSGRTGDRDYEYF	TGTGCCAGCAGCGGGAGGACGGGGGACCGGGACTACGAGTACTTC
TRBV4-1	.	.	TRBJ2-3	CASSQDGRETDTQYF	TGCGCCAGCAGCCAAGACGGAAGGGAGACAGATACGCAGTATTTT
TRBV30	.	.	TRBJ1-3	CAWSLLSSGNTIYF	TGTGCCTGGAGCCTGCTATCCTCTGGAAACACCATATATTTT
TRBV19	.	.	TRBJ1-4	CASSIVFWGGEKLFF	TGTGCCAGTAGTATAGTGTTCTGGGGTGGTGAAAAACTGTTTTTT
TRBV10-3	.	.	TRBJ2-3	CAISMNGTQYF	TGTGCCATCAGTATGAACGGAACGCAGTATTTT
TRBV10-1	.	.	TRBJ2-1	CARGAGDYNEQFF	TGCGCCAGGGGGGCTGGGGATTACAATGAGCAGTTCTTC
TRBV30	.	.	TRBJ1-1	CAWSVRLNTEAFF	TGTGCCTGGAGTGTACGTCTGAACACTGAAGCTTTCTTT
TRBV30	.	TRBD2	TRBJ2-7	CAWSPRTSASARQYF	TGTGCCTGGAGTCCCCGAACTAGCGCAAGCGCCCGTCAGTACTTC
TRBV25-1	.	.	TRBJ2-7	CASRGYYEQYF	TGTGCCAGCAGGGGGTATTACGAGCAGTACTTC
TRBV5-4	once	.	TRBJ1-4	CASSSGLLRGVDEKLFF	TGTGCCAGCAGCTCGGGCCTGTTAAGGGGAGTGGACGAAAAACTGTTTTTT
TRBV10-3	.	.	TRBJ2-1	CAISDGERVQFF	TGTGCCATCAGTGATGGGGAGAGGGTGCAGTTCTTC
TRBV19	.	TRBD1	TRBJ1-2	CASSMWAGGNYGYTF	TGTGCCAGTAGTATGTGGGCAGGGGGGAACTATGGCTACACCTTC
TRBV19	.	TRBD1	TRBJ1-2	CASRAGGLDGYTF	TGTGCCAGTAGGGCAGGGGGCTTAGATGGCTACACCTTC
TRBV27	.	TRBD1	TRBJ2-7	CASSRRDRGLYEQYF	TGTGCCAGCAGCCGCCGGGACAGGGGTTTATACGAGCAGTACTTC
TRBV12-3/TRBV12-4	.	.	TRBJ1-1	CASSLAANTEAFF	TGTGCCAGCAGTTTAGCAGCGAACACTGAAGCTTTCTTT
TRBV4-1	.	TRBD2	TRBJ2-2	CASSRTSGSSTGELFF	TGCGCCAGCAGCCGGACTAGCGGGAGTAGCACCGGGGAGCTGTTTTTT
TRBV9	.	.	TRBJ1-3	CASSVAQGTIGNTIYF	TGTGCCAGCAGCGTAGCTCAGGGTACGATTGGAAACACCATATATTTT
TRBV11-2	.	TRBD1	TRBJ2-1	CASRLTGLSYNEQFF	TGTGCCAGCAGATTGACAGGGCTCTCCTACAATGAGCAGTTCTTC
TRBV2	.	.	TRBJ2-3	CASSERGHRSTDTQYF	TGTGCCAGCAGTGAACGCGGCCACAGAAGCACAGATACGCAGTATTTT
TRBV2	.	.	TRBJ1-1	CASSEGVTARYTEAFF	TGTGCCAGCAGTGAAGGGGTGACGGCCAGGTACACTGAAGCTTTCTTT
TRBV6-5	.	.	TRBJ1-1	CASSYSSVTEAFF	TGTGCCAGCAGTTACTCGAGTGTGACTGAAGCTTTCTTT
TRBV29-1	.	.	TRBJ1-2	CSAERSVYGYTF	TGCAGCGCCGAAAGGAGCGTCTATGGCTACACCTTC
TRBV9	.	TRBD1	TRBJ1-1	CASSGGTGRNTEAFF	TGTGCCAGCAGCGGCGGGACAGGGCGGAACACTGAAGCTTTCTTT
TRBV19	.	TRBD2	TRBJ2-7	CASRGPSGPSYEQYF	TGTGCCAGTAGAGGGCCTAGCGGGCCTTCCTACGAGCAGTACTTC
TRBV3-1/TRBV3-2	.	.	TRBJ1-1	CASSLASTDTEAFF	TGTGCCAGCAGCCTGGCCTCGACGGACACTGAAGCTTTCTTT
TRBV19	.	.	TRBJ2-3	CASGDWGEDTQYF	TGTGCCAGCGGGGACTGGGGGGAGGATACGCAGTATTTT
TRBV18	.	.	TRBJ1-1	CASSYRGGGDTEAFF	TGTGCCAGCTCCTACCGAGGGGGGGGAGACACTGAAGCTTTCTTT
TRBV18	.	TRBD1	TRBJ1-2	CASSPSDRVNYGYTF	TGTGCCAGCTCACCAAGCGACAGGGTTAACTATGGCTACACCTTC
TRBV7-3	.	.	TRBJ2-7	CASSLKWAEQYF	TGTGCCAGCAGCTTAAAATGGGCCGAGCAGTACTTC
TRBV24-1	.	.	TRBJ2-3	CATSDHPITDTQYF	TGTGCCACCAGTGACCACCCTATCACAGATACGCAGTATTTT
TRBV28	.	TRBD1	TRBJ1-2	CASSQTGDYGYTF	TGTGCCAGCAGCCAGACAGGGGACTATGGCTACACCTTC
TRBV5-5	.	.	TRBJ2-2	CASSRGLAGYGELFF	TGTGCCAGCAGCAGGGGGCTAGCGGGTTACGGGGAGCTGTTTTTT
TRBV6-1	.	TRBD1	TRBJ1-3	CASSEVRGTGNKYTIYF	TGTGCCAGCAGTGAAGTACGGGGGACAGGGAATAAGTACACCATATATTTT